Presented here are 20 T cell receptor beta chains from one specimen sequenced in a study of cytomegalovirus exposure and HLA in healthy donors. Only in-frame clones appear in the TCRdb table, and some are missing; sequencing was by immunoSEQ multiplex PCR. Of about 190,000 clones listed, around 82% are singletons. The sequenced material came from PBMCs. Receptors originate from a woman aged 18-29 years in good health and CMV-seropositive.

V is TRBV7-2 and J is TRBJ2-1; the match to TRBD2 covers 9 bases. Germline V gene data show CDR1 as SGHTA and CDR2 as FQGNSA. The CDR3 loop spans 15 amino acids. Germline trimming cut 5 bases from V and 2 bases from J; bases unmatched to any gene: 4. Written as DNA, the CDR3 is TGTGCCAGCAGCCCACAGCGGGGGGCCTACAATGAGCAGTTCTTC. It encodes CASSPQRGAYNEQFF. The variable domain in full, completed from reference TRBV7-2 and TRBJ2-1, reads GAGVSQSPSNKVTEKGKDVELRCDPISGHTALYWYRQSLGQGLEFLIYFQGNSAPDKSGLPSDRFSAERTGGSVSTLTIQRTQQEDSAVYLCASSPQRGAYNEQFFGPGTRLTVL.

This clone showed up just a few times. As DNA, the CDR3 is TGTGCCATCAGTGAGTCGCCTGGAGGGATTTTTGAGCAGTACTTC. Translated: CAISESPGGIFEQYF. The chain combines TRBV10-3 with TRBJ2-7; a weak D match, TRBD2 (6 bases). The V end was cut by 0 bases, the J end by 7 bases, with 16 bases between. The CDR3 extends over 15 amino acids. The germline V gene has CDR1 ENHRY and CDR2 SYGVKD.

The chain has TRBV18 and TRBJ2-3, with 7 bases that match TRBD2. Germline lookup yields CDR1 KGHSH and CDR2 LQKENI. V was clipped by 3 bases and J by 0 bases; unmatched bases: 6. The CDR3 contains 16 residues. This chain's CDR3 is CASSPLGGGSTDTQYF. The CDR3 DNA is TGTGCCAGCTCACCCCTGGGGGGGGGTAGCACAGATACGCAGTATTTT. The whole variable domain, filled in from reference TRBV18 and TRBJ2-3, reads NAGVMQNPRHLVRRRGQEARLRCSPMKGHSHVYWYRQLPEEGLKFMVYLQKENIIDESGMPKERFSAEFPKEGPSILRIQQVVRGDSAAYFCASSPLGGGSTDTQYFGPGTRLTVL.

The rearrangement joins TRBV11-1 to TRBJ2-7; 7 bases match TRBD1. This CDR3 has 14 residues. After removal of 5 bases from V and 0 bases from J, the junction contained 4 bases not matched to a gene. In germline, CDR1 is SGHAT, CDR2 FQDESV (reference sequence). CDR3 amino acids: CASSRDRSSYEQYF. In DNA, the CDR3 is TGTGCCAGCAGCCGGGACAGAAGCTCCTACGAGCAGTACTTC.

This clone turned up a few times. The chain carries TRBV6-5 and TRBJ2-7, with TRBD2 as a possible D gene (7 bases). The CDR3 consists of 12 residues. Germline V gene sequence: CDR1 MNHEY, CDR2 SVGAGI. The V end lost 10 bases, the J end lost 9 bases, and 19 bases lay between the germline ends. The CDR3 coding sequence is TGTGCCACCCGGGGGGCGGGCGTGTGGCAGTACTTC. It translates to CATRGAGVWQYF.

In its sample, this clone was seen once. The chain carries TRBV2 and TRBJ1-1; 10 bases agree with TRBD1. V gave up 10 bases and J gave up 1 base; unmatched junction bases: 15. Germline V CDR1 and CDR2: SNHLY, FYNNEI. The CDR3 sequence is 17 residues long. CDR3 residues: CATSHPGQGPTNTEAFF. In DNA, the CDR3 is TGTGCCACCTCTCACCCGGGACAGGGGCCTACGAACACTGAAGCTTTCTTT.

V is TRBV6-1 and J is TRBJ1-4; 10 bases are shared with TRBD1. V was clipped by 7 bases and J by 7 bases; unmatched bases: 9. The CDR3 runs to 15 residues. Per the germline V gene, CDR1 is MNHNS and CDR2 is SASEGT. The chain's CDR3 is CASTGQGGVGEKLFF. In nucleotides, the CDR3 is TGTGCCAGCACCGGACAGGGGGGGGTCGGTGAAAAACTGTTTTTT.

The V gene is TRBV5-1, the J gene TRBJ2-1; D is undetermined. The CDR3 extends over 14 amino acids. Trimming took 0 bases from V and 3 from J, leaving 7 bases between them. The germline gives CDR1 SGHRS, CDR2 YFSETQ. Here the CDR3 DNA reads TGCGCCAGCAGCTTGGCCGCGGACTACAATGAGCAGTTCTTC. Its protein product is CASSLAADYNEQFF.

The chain couples TRBV23-1 to TRBJ1-1; possibly TRBD1 for D (5 bases). TRBV23-1 is annotated as an ORF whose role is uncertain. This CDR3 spans 13 amino acids. The V end was cut by 4 bases, the J end by 5 bases, with 11 bases between. The CDR3 nucleotides are TGCGCCAGCAGTCTTCCGGGGGATACTGAAGCTTTCTTT. It encodes CASSLPGDTEAFF.

This clone was seen a few times. The chain links TRBV14 to TRBJ1-1; TRBD1 matches 8 bases. There are 16 residues in the CDR3. V shed 4 bases and J 1 base; nucleotides not matched to a gene: 8. Germline lookup yields CDR1 SGHDN and CDR2 FVKESK. In DNA form, the CDR3 reads TGTGCCAGCAGCCTCAATTTGGGACAGGCGAACACTGAAGCTTTCTTT. Translated: CASSLNLGQANTEAFF.

This chain links TRBV19 with TRBJ1-1; 8 bases align to TRBD1. V dropped 6 bases and J dropped 4; count of bases not matched to a gene: 4. The CDR3 sequence is 13 residues long. CDR1 LNHDA and CDR2 SQIVND come from the germline V gene (reference sequence). The CDR3 reads CASSETGGTEAFF. The CDR3 nucleotides are TGTGCCAGTAGCGAAACAGGGGGCACTGAAGCTTTCTTT.

V and J are TRBV6-1 and TRBJ2-3; TRBD2 might be the D (5 bases). Deletions cut 3 bases from V and 3 bases from J, with 10 bases between. This CDR3 comprises 14 residues. Germline CDR1 is MNHNS and CDR2 is SASEGT. Here the CDR3 DNA reads TGTGCCAGCAGTGAGATCGGGGAAACAGATACGCAGTATTTT. It specifies CASSEIGETDTQYF.

This rearrangement joins TRBV7-6 to TRBJ2-5; D gene unclear. Looked up from germline, CDR1 is SGHVS and CDR2 is FNYEAQ. CDR3 length: 16 amino acids. V lost 1 base, J lost 1 base, and 13 bases lay in between. In DNA, the CDR3 is TGTGCCAGCAGCTTAGTAGTTTCTCGGGTCCAAGAGACCCAGTACTTC. Protein: CASSLVVSRVQETQYF.

The rearrangement uses TRBV5-6 and TRBJ1-1; D unresolved. The germline CDR1 and CDR2 sequences are SGHDT and YYEEEE. V lost 0 bases, J lost 1 base, and 10 bases lay in between. CDR3 length: 15 amino acids. CDR3 bases: TGTGCCAGCAGCTTGGCGCGGAGGGCGAACACTGAAGCTTTCTTT. Protein: CASSLARRANTEAFF. Full variable domain (remainder filled in from reference TRBV5-6 and TRBJ1-1): DAGVTQSPTHLIKTRGQQVTLRCSPKSGHDTVSWYQQALGQGPQFIFQYYEEEERQRGNFPDRFSGHQFPNYSSELNVNALLLGDSALYLCASSLARRANTEAFFGQGTRLTVV.

This sequence joins TRBV5-1 and TRBJ2-7; 7 bases map to TRBD1. The CDR3 length is 16 residues. V dropped 4 bases and J dropped 0; count of bases not matched to a gene: 10. Germline CDR1 is SGHRS and CDR2 is YFSETQ. The CDR3 bases are TGCGCCAGCAGCCCCGCCCCGGGACAGCGCTCCTACGAGCAGTACTTC. It is translated as CASSPAPGQRSYEQYF.

The genes are TRBV6-1 and TRBJ1-4; no definite D call. The V end was cut by 6 bases, the J end by 2 bases, with 10 bases between. This CDR3 comprises 14 residues. Per the germline V gene, CDR1 is MNHNS and CDR2 is SASEGT. CDR3 sequence (DNA): TGTGCCAGCAGGAAGGGAGACACTAATGAAAAACTGTTTTTT. It translates to CASRKGDTNEKLFF.

This clone was observed once. This chain joins TRBV19 and TRBJ1-4, with a possible D match to TRBD1 (6 bases). CDR1 is LNHDA, CDR2 SQIVND, per germline (reference sequence). Trimming pared 5 bases from V and 7 bases from J, leaving 26 bases between. The length of the CDR3 is 18 residues. DNA of the CDR3: TGTGCCAGTAGTGGACAGCCCGGCCTGCCCAAAGGAGGTGAAAAACTGTTTTTT. As protein: CASSGQPGLPKGGEKLFF.

The CDR3 nucleotides read TGCGCCAGCAGCCGGGACAGACACACCGGGGAGCTGTTTTTT. Encoded protein: CASSRDRHTGELFF. The rearrangement uses TRBV5-1 and TRBJ2-2; 7 nucleotides align to TRBD1. The trim removed 4 bases at V and 3 bases at J, leaving 3 bases unmatched. The CDR3 spans 14 residues. Per germline, CDR1 SGHRS and CDR2 YFSETQ. Full variable domain (missing parts from reference TRBV5-1 and TRBJ2-2): KAGVTQTPRYLIKTRGQQVTLSCSPISGHRSVSWYQQTPGQGLQFLFEYFSETQRNKGNFPGRFSGRQFSNSRSEMNVSTLELGDSALYLCASSRDRHTGELFFGEGSRLTVL.

The chain couples TRBV12-5 to TRBJ2-1; the match to TRBD2 covers 10 bases. There are 16 residues in the CDR3. J gave up 6 bases and V 0 bases, and 5 bases lay outside the gene matches. Germline loops: CDR1 LGHNT, CDR2 FRNRAP. The CDR3 region has the DNA TGTGCTAGTGGTTTGGTAACAGCGGGGGGGTTCAATGAGCAGTTCTTC. Its translation: CASGLVTAGGFNEQFF.

The chain links TRBV5-1 to TRBJ2-2, with TRBD1 matching 7 bases. The germline V gene encodes CDR1 SGHRS and CDR2 YFSETQ. CDR3 length: 16 residues. After removal of 4 bases from V and 0 bases from J, the junction contained 6 bases not matched to a gene. The CDR3 region is CASSITGTANTGELFF. The CDR3 DNA is TGCGCCAGCAGCATAACCGGGACAGCGAACACCGGGGAGCTGTTTTTT. Based on the CDR3 plus reference TRBV5-1 and TRBJ2-2, the full variable domain is KAGVTQTPRYLIKTRGQQVTLSCSPISGHRSVSWYQQTPGQGLQFLFEYFSETQRNKGNFPGRFSGRQFSNSRSEMNVSTLELGDSALYLCASSITGTANTGELFFGEGSRLTVL.